These 23 T cell receptor beta chains came from one sample sequenced in a study of breast tumors, draining lymph nodes, adjacent tissues. MiXCR, applied by TCRdb to the multiplex PCR reads, yields one record per CDR3 protein. The sample yields fewer than 250,000 distinct CDR3 sequences, 32% seen once. Breast cancer patients provided tissue from their axillary draining lymph nodes. Source material: axillary lymph node tissue. These receptors were taken from a female donor with breast cancer. Some clones in this sample may be carry-over from other donors' samples.

The V gene is TRBV9, the J gene TRBJ2-7; 16 bases align to TRBD2. V shed 8 bases, J shed 7 bases, and the junction held 3 bases outside the gene matches. The length of the CDR3 is 13 residues. The V gene's germline CDR1 is SGDLS and CDR2 YYNGEE. Here the CDR3 DNA reads TGTGCCAGACCGGGACTAGCGGGAGGGGAGCAGTACTTC. Protein sequence: CARPGLAGGEQYF.

Comments on this clonotype: A much larger clonotype is one base distant, so this may be a read error. This sequence joins TRBV6-6 and TRBJ2-7; weak D call: TRBD2 (6 bases). Germline V lookup: CDR1 MNHNY, CDR2 SVGAGI (reference sequence). The CDR3 runs 15 residues. V was shortened by 5 bases and J by 0 bases, with 14 bases between the two germline ends. The CDR3 is CASSRMTRSSYEQYF. CDR3 DNA sequence: TGTGCCAGCAGTCGGATGACTAGGTCCTCCTACGAGCAGTACTTC.

Here the CDR3 reads CASSATGTEQYF. DNA of the CDR3: TGTGCCAGCAGCGCCACAGGGACCGAGCAGTACTTC. V and J are TRBV6-2 or TRBV6-3 and TRBJ2-7; tentative D call: TRBD1 (6 bases). Trimming stripped 6 bases from V and 6 bases from J, with 12 bases between. Germline assignment: CDR1 MNHEY and CDR2 SVGEGT. The CDR3 contains 12 residues.

At least ten counts were recorded for this clonotype. The rearrangement uses TRBV7-2 and TRBJ1-5; D gene uncertain. Germline V lookup: CDR1 SGHTA, CDR2 FQGNSA. The CDR3 runs to 14 residues. V was pared by 4 bases and J by 1 base, with 8 bases between. CDR3 amino acids: CASSWTASNQPQHF. In DNA form, the CDR3 reads TGTGCCAGCAGCTGGACGGCCAGCAATCAGCCCCAGCATTTT. Drawing the rest from reference TRBV7-2 and TRBJ1-5, the complete variable domain is GAGVSQSPSNKVTEKGKDVELRCDPISGHTALYWYRQSLGQGLEFLIYFQGNSAPDKSGLPSDRFSAERTGGSVSTLTIQRTQQEDSAVYLCASSWTASNQPQHFGDGTRLSIL.

This clonotype came up many times. The junction differs from germline at one of its ends, possibly a read error. V gene TRBV7-9 combines with J gene TRBJ2-5; perhaps TRBD1 as D (6 bases). CDR3 length: 17 residues. CDR1 and CDR2 from the germline V gene are SEHNR and FQNEAQ (reference sequence). The CDR3 region has the DNA TGTGCCAGCAGCTTAAATTTTGGACAGCAATTTCAAGAGCCCCAGTACTTC. Translating gives CASSLNFGQQFQEPQYF.

In its sample, this clonotype was seen many times. The V call is TRBV4-3, the J call TRBJ2-7; 9 bases agree with TRBD1. The germline CDR1 and CDR2 sequences are LGHNA and YSLEER. V trimming: 4 bases; J trimming: 2 bases; junction bases outside the gene matches: 12. This CDR3 has 17 residues. This CDR3 reads CASSRSSTGTGPYEQYF. The CDR3 DNA reads as TGCGCCAGCAGCCGAAGCTCGACCGGGACAGGGCCCTACGAGCAGTACTTC.

This clonotype occurred many times. V is TRBV30 and J is TRBJ2-1; 11 bases are a match to TRBD2. Germline lookup yields CDR1 GTSNPN and CDR2 SVGIG (reference sequence). V dropped 7 bases and J dropped 7; count of bases not matched to a gene: 3. There are 12 residues in the CDR3. The CDR3 here is CASSGRRNEQFF. The CDR3 region has the DNA TGTGCCTCTAGCGGGAGGAGGAATGAGCAGTTCTTC.

The chain carries TRBV10-3 and TRBJ2-1, with 13 bases matching TRBD2. V was clipped by 10 bases and J by 8 bases; unmatched bases: 11. In germline, CDR1 is ENHRY, CDR2 SYGVKD. The CDR3 sequence is 15 residues long. The CDR3 spells CATNSGTSGMDEQFF. The CDR3 DNA is TGTGCCACTAACTCCGGGACTAGCGGGATGGATGAGCAGTTCTTC.

Details on this clonotype: This may come from a read error, since a much larger clone is one base off. This chain uses TRBV5-1 with TRBJ2-5, with D maybe TRBD1 (5 bases). Germline V gene data show CDR1 as SGHRS and CDR2 as YFSETQ. The CDR3 is 14 amino acids. The CDR3 region is CASSLTGAQGTQYF. CDR3 sequence (DNA): TGCGCCAGCAGCCTGACTGGGGCCCAAGGGACCCAGTACTTC.

This clonotype was observed many times. The chain uses TRBV14 and TRBJ2-5, with a possible D match to TRBD2 (6 bases). The CDR3 extends over 16 amino acids. With 1 base removed from V and 5 bases from J, the gap between germline ends came to 17 bases. The germline gives CDR1 SGHDN, CDR2 FVKESK. The CDR3 nucleotides read TGTGCCAGCAGCCAAGTCGGGAGACACCTGTTGGAGACCCAGTACTTC. Its translation: CASSQVGRHLLETQYF.

This clonotype was picked up many times. The chain combines TRBV9 with TRBJ1-4; D gene unclear. Germline assignment: CDR1 SGDLS and CDR2 YYNGEE. This CDR3 is 14 amino acids long. V lost 0 bases and J 4 bases, leaving 7 bases between the germline ends. The CDR3 region is CASSVDPNNEKLFF. CDR3 DNA: TGTGCCAGCAGCGTAGACCCGAATAATGAAAAACTGTTTTTT.

This clonotype has a handful of counts. The rearrangement uses TRBV11-3 and TRBJ1-1; the match to TRBD1 covers 8 bases. CDR3 length equals 14 residues. Germline trimming cut 8 bases from V and 1 base from J; bases unmatched to any gene: 6. The germline CDR1 and CDR2 sequences are SGHNT and YENEEA. CDR3 in DNA: TGTGCCAGCTGTTACAGGGGGGGGAACACTGAAGCTTTCTTT. Translated: CASCYRGGNTEAFF. The variable domain in full, with the rest retrieved from reference TRBV11-3 and TRBJ1-1, is EAGVVQSPRYKIIEKKQPVAFWCNPISGHNTLYWYLQNLGQGPELLIRYENEEAVDDSQLPKDRFSAERLKGVDSTLKIQPAELGDSAVYLCASCYRGGNTEAFFGQGTRLTVV.

This clonotype turned up a few times. The chain couples TRBV18 to TRBJ1-2, with 9 bases lining up with TRBD1. CDR3 length: 15 amino acids. With V trimmed by 6 bases and J by 4 bases, 9 bases remained unmatched. The germline V gene has CDR1 KGHSH and CDR2 LQKENI. CDR3 sequence: CASSPRDRASYGYTF. CDR3 sequence (DNA): TGTGCCAGCTCGCCTCGGGACAGGGCGTCCTATGGCTACACCTTC.

The sample holds many counts of this clonotype. The CDR3 is CASSVSTILSYEQYF. In DNA, the CDR3 is TGTGCCAGCAGTGTTAGCACCATCCTTTCCTACGAGCAGTACTTC. The chain is built from TRBV7-8 and TRBJ2-7, with unresolved D. The CDR3 covers 15 residues. V lost 6 bases and J lost 1, with 16 bases in between. CDR1 and CDR2 from the germline V gene are SGHVS and FQNEAQ.

This clonotype was recorded many times. V gene TRBV9 combines with J gene TRBJ2-3; D tentatively reads TRBD1 or TRBD2 (5 bases each). Trimming took 4 bases from V and 4 from J, leaving 10 bases between them. The germline V gene has CDR1 SGDLS and CDR2 YYNGEE. The CDR3 sequence is 13 residues long. CDR3 DNA: TGTGCCAGCAGCCCCACGGGACCAGATACGCAGTATTTT. Its translation is CASSPTGPDTQYF.

This clonotype occurred many times. V gene TRBV20-1 combines with J gene TRBJ2-5, with 11 bases fitting TRBD2. Germline V gene lookup returns CDR1 DFQATT and CDR2 SNEGSKA (reference sequence). CDR3 length equals 16 residues. V was clipped by 3 bases and J by 5 bases; unmatched bases: 11. In DNA, the CDR3 is TGCAGTGCTAGGGATTGGGGGACTAGCGGTATCGAGACCCAGTACTTC. Encoded protein: CSARDWGTSGIETQYF.

This clonotype was observed at least ten times. The chain carries TRBV20-1 and TRBJ2-1; tentative D call: TRBD2 (7 bases). This CDR3 spans 15 amino acids. Germline V gives CDR1 DFQATT, CDR2 SNEGSKA (reference sequence). V shed 0 bases and J shed 9 bases, with 18 bases lying between them. CDR3 region: CSARDPSTGGAEQFF. In DNA, the CDR3 is TGCAGTGCTAGAGACCCCTCGACTGGGGGGGCTGAGCAGTTCTTC.

Notes on this clonotype: A much larger clone lies a single base off, so this may be a read error. The chain combines TRBV20-1 with TRBJ1-5; perhaps TRBD1 as D (6 bases). The CDR3 covers 14 residues. CDR1 is DFQATT, CDR2 SNEGSKA, per germline (reference sequence). CDR3 sequence: CSARDQGLNPPQHF. The CDR3, as DNA: TGCAGTGCTAGAGACCAGGGGTTGAATCCGCCCCAGCATTTT.

This clonotype was picked up many times. This rearrangement joins TRBV5-8 to TRBJ2-2; D is unresolved. The germline V gene encodes CDR1 SGHTS and CDR2 YDEGEE. The V end was cut by 4 bases, the J end by 3 bases, with 16 bases between. The CDR3 totals 16 residues. The CDR3 sequence: CASSPVAWRDTGELFF. The CDR3, as DNA: TGTGCCAGCAGCCCCGTCGCGTGGAGAGACACCGGGGAGCTGTTTTTT.

This clonotype was counted many times. The V call is TRBV20-1, the J call TRBJ2-1; D ambiguous. V dropped 3 bases and J dropped 5 bases, with 17 bases sitting between them. The CDR3 is 15 residues long. The germline V gene has CDR1 DFQATT and CDR2 SNEGSKA (reference sequence). CDR3 nucleotide sequence: TGCAGTGCTAGCCTCCCGGCAATTAAAAACAATGAGCAGTTCTTC. It yields the protein CSASLPAIKNNEQFF.

This clonotype occurred many times. The rearrangement uses TRBV29-1 and TRBJ2-1; D may be TRBD1 (5 bases). The CDR3 covers 11 residues. The germline V gene encodes CDR1 SQVTM and CDR2 ANQGSEA. Trimming stripped 5 bases from V and 4 bases from J, with 6 bases between. For the CDR3, the DNA is TGCAGCGTTTACAGGTACAATGAGCAGTTCTTC. Its protein is CSVYRYNEQFF.

A word on this clonotype: A single base separates this from a much larger clone, so it may be a read error. The rearrangement links TRBV11-2 to TRBJ1-3; perhaps TRBD1 as D (6 bases). Per the germline V gene, CDR1 is SGHAT and CDR2 is FQNNGV. The CDR3 is 17 amino acids. This chain's CDR3 is CASSLDRGRHVGNTMYF. In DNA, the CDR3 is TGTGCCAGCAGCTTAGATCGGGGGCGGCATGTCGGAAACACCATGTATTTT.

About this clonotype itself: With a much larger clone just one base away, this may be a read error. The gene calls are TRBV11-2 and TRBJ2-5; 9 bases match TRBD2. The CDR3 length is 16 residues. Germline loops: CDR1 SGHAT, CDR2 FQNNGV. The CDR3 region has the DNA TGTGCCAGCAGTCAAACTAGCGGGCGACGTTTTGAGACCCAGTGCTTC. Its protein product is CASSQTSGRRFETQCF. The complete variable domain, with remaining parts taken from reference TRBV11-2 and TRBJ2-5, reads EAGVAQSPRYKIIEKRQSVAFWCNPISGHATLYWYQQILGQGPKLLIQFQNNGVVDDSQLPKDRFSAERLKGVDSTLKIQPAKLEDSAVYLCASSQTSGRRFETQCFGPGTRLLVL.